This entry concerns a single T cell receptor (beta chain). Its antigen is not known. Trimming took off 7 bases at V and 3 bases at J, with 9 bases between the two ends. Germline V lookup: CDR1 WSHSY, CDR2 SAAADI. This CDR3 has 12 residues. The data were produced by immunoSEQ multiplex PCR, yet TCRdb's version contains in-frame clones alone and is incomplete. The profile shows about 140,000 clones, 92% of them singletons. This entry belongs to a study of CD4+ T cells in melanoma. Overall study findings and caveats: A reported correlation linked neoantigen-specific CD4+ T cells to CD8+, macrophage and B cell function. In melanoma, neoantigen-specific CD4+ T cells reportedly differed in differentiation state.

The chain joins TRBV10-2 to TRBJ1-2; tentative D call: TRBD1 (6 bases). The receptor's source is a human donor with melanoma. Written as DNA, the CDR3 is TGCGCCAGCACCTCAGGGGACTATGGCTACACCTTC. Its protein product is CASTSGDYGYTF.